The 32 T cell receptor beta chains below all came from one sample that was sequenced in a study of radiation and T cells in renal cell carcinoma (dated by TCRdb to the early 2020s). The method was the immunoSEQ multiplex PCR assay. TCRdb carries this immuneACCESS record with in-frame sequences only. Its versions omit some clonotypes, under half of them owing to an unresolved V gene in the studies checked, with the rest unexplained. Present in this sample are about 130,000 clones, about 81% of which were seen just once. The leading ten clones occupy around 6.1% of the sample. The sample's time point label, in plain terms: blood 2 weeks post-SBRT. Sample treatment or condition, as interpreted from the label and publication: 15 Gy SBRT to primary tumor, nephrectomy 4 weeks later. The specimen was blood, collected from a patient whose treatment included radiotherapy and nephrectomy. The receptors shown here come from a man between 45 and 60 years old with renal cell carcinoma.

The chain recombines TRBV5-4 with TRBJ1-6; a weak D match, TRBD1 (5 bases). Between the trimmed V and J ends, which lost 2 bases and 7 bases, there was a span of 10 bases. CDR1 and CDR2 (germline): SGHNT, YYREEE (reference sequence). The CDR3 length is 14 residues. Written as DNA, the CDR3 is TGTGCCAGCAGCTTTTCAGGGCTCAATTCACCCCTCCACTTT. Protein: CASSFSGLNSPLHF.

The DNA for the CDR3 is TGTGCCAGCAGCCCAGACAGGGAGACCCAGTACTTC. Residues: CASSPDRETQYF. This chain links TRBV7-2 with TRBJ2-5, with D possibly matching TRBD1 (6 bases). This CDR3 is built from 12 residues. The V end lost 5 bases, the J end lost 5 bases, and 9 bases lay between the germline ends. Germline V gene sequence: CDR1 SGHTA, CDR2 FQGNSA.

This clone was seen once. The V and J genes are TRBV7-9 and TRBJ2-1, with 12 bases lining up with TRBD2. With 6 bases clipped from V and 9 bases from J, the junction kept 9 bases outside the gene matches. This CDR3 spans 15 amino acids. The V gene's germline CDR1 is SEHNR and CDR2 FQNEAQ (reference sequence). The CDR3: CASSTRLAGVGEQFF. The CDR3 DNA follows: TGTGCCAGCAGTACCCGACTAGCGGGAGTTGGTGAGCAGTTCTTC.

The chain uses TRBV21-1 and TRBJ1-1; the D call TRBD1 from the table was never checked on the DNA. TRBV21-1 is a pseudogene locus. CDR3 length: 15 residues. This CDR3 is CASSKIEQGNTEAFF. In DNA form, the CDR3 reads TGTGCCAGCAGCAAAATTGAACAGGGAAACACTGAAGCTTTCTTT.

V is TRBV6-1 and J is TRBJ1-2; D possibly corresponds to TRBD1 (6 bases). The CDR3 extends over 18 amino acids. Germline-derived CDR1 and CDR2 are MNHNS and SASEGT. The germline V and J ends were trimmed by 4 bases and 1 base, with 22 bases remaining between them. CDR3: CASSAQTGPSYLNYGYTF. For the CDR3, the DNA is TGTGCCAGCAGTGCCCAGACAGGACCCAGTTACCTTAACTATGGCTACACCTTC.

A single count supports this clone. The chain joins TRBV30 to TRBJ1-2; 9 nucleotides match TRBD1. The V and J ends lost 4 bases and 3 bases, in that order; junction bases with no gene match: 15. The germline V gene encodes CDR1 GTSNPN and CDR2 SVGIG (reference sequence). There are 17 residues in the CDR3. The CDR3 loop reads CAWTPGQGKSGDYGYTF. CDR3 nucleotides: TGTGCCTGGACCCCGGGACAGGGTAAATCGGGGGACTATGGCTACACCTTC.

This clone appeared once. Distinct nucleotide sequences in the sample also encode this CDR3. The chain couples TRBV6-5 to TRBJ2-1; TRBD2 agrees at 9 bases. Trimming at V came to 6 bases and at J to 0 bases, leaving 3 bases not matched to a gene. The CDR3 covers 15 residues. CDR1 and CDR2 from the germline V gene are MNHEY and SVGAGI. The CDR3 DNA reads as TGTGCCAGCAGCTATAGCGGGAGCTCCTACAATGAGCAGTTCTTC. Translated: CASSYSGSSYNEQFF.

This rearrangement joins TRBV6-5 to TRBJ2-7; tentative D call: TRBD1 (6 bases). V shed 4 bases and J shed 10 bases, with 17 bases lying between them. CDR1 is MNHEY, CDR2 SVGAGI, per germline. The CDR3 is made up of 13 amino acids. The CDR3 region has the DNA TGTGCCAGCAGTTCCCCGCCCGGACAGTCTCAGTACTTC. Translated: CASSSPPGQSQYF.

This chain joins TRBV10-2 and TRBJ2-7; 8 nucleotides line up with TRBD2. Unmatched junction bases numbered 3, after V lost 0 bases and J lost 5 bases. The CDR3 is 14 residues long. The germline CDR1 and CDR2 sequences are WSHSY and SAAADI. In DNA form, the CDR3 reads TGCGCCAGCAGTGAGTCCTCGCGGGAGGACGAGCAGTACTTC. Its protein product is CASSESSREDEQYF.

This chain joins TRBV9 and TRBJ2-7; D is uncertain. V was trimmed by 4 bases and J by 4 bases, leaving 9 bases between them. There are 12 residues in the CDR3. Per the germline V gene, CDR1 is SGDLS and CDR2 is YYNGEE. The CDR3 region has the DNA TGTGCCAGCAGCCAAAACCAATACGAGCAGTACTTC. This sequence encodes CASSQNQYEQYF.

The chain is built from TRBV13 and TRBJ1-3; D possibly corresponds to TRBD1 (6 bases). Germline CDR1 PRHDT, CDR2 FYEKMQ (reference sequence). This CDR3 has 22 amino acids. The germline V and J ends were trimmed by 2 bases and 0 bases, with 29 bases remaining between them. The CDR3 loop is CASSLQGFETYTKTYSGNTIYF. Here the CDR3 DNA reads TGTGCCAGCAGCTTACAGGGGTTTGAGACCTACACCAAGACCTACTCTGGAAACACCATATATTTT.

V is TRBV5-1 and J is TRBJ1-1; tentatively, D is TRBD1 (5 bases). Germline values: CDR1 SGHRS, CDR2 YFSETQ. V gave up 2 bases and J gave up 11 bases, with 19 bases separating them. This CDR3 has 14 amino acids. The CDR3 here is CASSFVGPSRDAFF. The CDR3, as DNA: TGCGCCAGCAGCTTCGTCGGCCCCAGCAGGGACGCTTTCTTT.

The chain recombines TRBV7-2 with TRBJ1-3; the D gene is possibly TRBD1 (5 bases). Trimming took 8 bases from V and 4 from J, leaving 15 bases between them. Germline CDR1 and CDR2: SGHTA and FQGNSA. The CDR3 contains 14 residues. CDR3 sequence (DNA): TGTGCCAGCGGCGCTCAGGGCTACGGAAACACCATATATTTT. Amino acid sequence: CASGAQGYGNTIYF.

CDR3 DNA sequence: TGTGCCAGCAGCGTCGGGCTAGCGGGAGTAGGGGGGTACAATGAGCAGTTCTTC. Its protein is CASSVGLAGVGGYNEQFF. The rearrangement joins TRBV9 to TRBJ2-1, with 10 bases lining up with TRBD2. The CDR3 loop spans 18 amino acids. The V segment lost 2 bases and the J segment 4 bases; nucleotides outside the gene matches: 12. Germline-derived CDR1 and CDR2 are SGDLS and YYNGEE. Full variable domain (missing parts from reference TRBV9 and TRBJ2-1): DSGVTQTPKHLITATGQRVTLRCSPRSGDLSVYWYQQSLDQGLQFLIQYYNGEERAKGNILERFSAQQFPDLHSELNLSSLELGDSALYFCASSVGLAGVGGYNEQFFGPGTRLTVL.

This clone occurred once. The rearrangement uses TRBV5-3 and TRBJ1-2, with D perhaps TRBD1 (5 bases). TRBV5-3 qualifies as an ORF whose function is uncertain. Trimming removed 0 bases at V and 6 bases at J, with 9 bases between. The CDR3 spans 13 residues. CDR3 nucleotide sequence: TGTGCCAGAAGCTTGGACAGGCATGATGGCTACACCTTC. Residues: CARSLDRHDGYTF.

This sequence joins TRBV7-2 and TRBJ1-1; D is unclear. This CDR3 is 15 amino acids long. Trimming removed 0 bases at V and 11 bases at J, with 19 bases between. Germline CDR1 reads SGHTA; CDR2 reads FQGNSA. CDR3: CASSLALTVQSYAFF. CDR3 DNA sequence: TGTGCCAGCAGCTTAGCTTTAACTGTTCAGAGTTATGCTTTCTTT.

The gene calls are TRBV7-3 and TRBJ2-2; D not resolved. Germline CDR1 SGHTA, CDR2 FQGTGA. The CDR3 contains 13 residues. Trimming pared 5 bases from V and 5 bases from J, leaving 9 bases between. The CDR3 coding sequence is TGTGCCAGCAGCGGTACGCCAACCGGGGAGCTGTTTTTT. Amino acid sequence: CASSGTPTGELFF.

The chain employs TRBV2 and TRBJ2-5; D possibly corresponds to TRBD1 (5 bases). V dropped 2 bases and J dropped 4 bases, with 14 bases sitting between them. In germline, CDR1 is SNHLY, CDR2 FYNNEI. The CDR3 contains 15 residues. CDR3 in DNA: TGTGCCAGCAGTGAACTTCAGGGTAATGCAGAGACCCAGTACTTC. This translates into CASSELQGNAETQYF.

The chain combines TRBV7-8 with TRBJ1-3; unclear D gene. The CDR3 is made up of 15 amino acids. The germline gives CDR1 SGHVS, CDR2 FQNEAQ. Trimming shortened V by 1 base and J by 4 bases, and 11 bases separated the two germline ends. For the CDR3, the DNA is TGTGCCAGCAGCTTAGGAAGAGGGTCCGGAAACACCATATATTTT. Its translation is CASSLGRGSGNTIYF.

The chain has TRBV9 and TRBJ1-5; D unresolved. Germline V lookup: CDR1 SGDLS, CDR2 YYNGEE. The CDR3 extends over 16 amino acids. The ends were cut back, 0 bases at V and 7 bases at J, with 17 bases in the middle. The CDR3 region is CASSVDPRWRWQPQHF. In nucleotides, the CDR3 is TGTGCCAGCAGCGTAGATCCCAGGTGGAGATGGCAGCCCCAGCATTTT.

V usage is TRBV19 and J usage is TRBJ2-2; D is uncertain. Germline V lookup: CDR1 LNHDA, CDR2 SQIVND (reference sequence). There are 15 residues in the CDR3. Trimming pared 0 bases from V and 8 bases from J, leaving 13 bases between. The CDR3 DNA reads TGTGCCAGTAGTATAGATCCTCGATTGGGGGGGGAGCTGTTTTTT. This encodes CASSIDPRLGGELFF.

The chain has TRBV19 and TRBJ2-7, with 7 positions matching TRBD1. J lost 5 bases, V lost 8 bases, and 12 bases had no gene match. The germline gives CDR1 LNHDA, CDR2 SQIVND (reference sequence). The CDR3 extends over 14 amino acids. CDR3 sequence reads: CASRDSFSPNEQYF. DNA for the CDR3: TGTGCCAGTCGGGACAGTTTTTCGCCCAACGAGCAGTACTTC.

The V call is TRBV2, the J call TRBJ2-4; 9 nucleotides align to TRBD1. In germline, CDR1 is SNHLY, CDR2 FYNNEI. The length of the CDR3 is 14 residues. V shed 6 bases, J shed 8 bases, and the junction held 8 bases outside the gene matches. The CDR3 sequence is CASSGDRVDDIQYF. CDR3 DNA: TGTGCCAGCAGCGGGGACAGGGTCGATGACATTCAGTACTTC.

V usage is TRBV5-1 and J usage is TRBJ2-6; D unclear. The CDR3 covers 15 residues. The V end lost 4 bases, the J end lost 0 bases, and 8 bases lay between the germline ends. From germline, CDR1 is SGHRS and CDR2 YFSETQ. The CDR3 reads CASSLGSSGANVLTF. CDR3 DNA sequence: TGCGCCAGCAGCCTGGGTAGCTCTGGGGCCAACGTCCTGACTTTC.

This clone occurred once. The rearrangement joins TRBV7-2 to TRBJ1-6; D is ambiguous. The germline CDR1 and CDR2 sequences are SGHTA and FQGNSA. The length of the CDR3 is 12 residues. V was pared by 1 base and J by 14 bases, with 9 bases between. The CDR3 loop reads CASSLESDSLHF. The CDR3 region has the DNA TGTGCCAGCAGCTTAGAATCGGACTCCCTCCACTTT.

This clone is a singleton in its sample. J is TRBJ1-5 and V is TRBV5-8; D may be TRBD1 (5 bases). V shed 4 bases and J shed 2 bases, with 10 bases lying between them. This CDR3 comprises 14 residues. CDR1 is SGHTS and CDR2 is YDEGEE in the germline V gene. The CDR3 DNA reads TGTGCCAGCAGCCTGGACATCGGCAATCAGCCCCAGCATTTT. Residues: CASSLDIGNQPQHF.

The chain links TRBV11-2 to TRBJ2-5; TRBD2 aligns across 12 bases. Germline values: CDR1 SGHAT, CDR2 FQNNGV. This CDR3 contains 14 residues. J was trimmed by 2 bases and V by 8 bases; bases with no gene match: 3. CDR3 protein: CASGLAGLQETQYF. CDR3 DNA sequence: TGTGCCAGCGGACTAGCGGGGTTACAAGAGACCCAGTACTTC.

This chain joins TRBV9 and TRBJ2-7; TRBD1 matches at 10 bases. The CDR3 is 16 residues long. The junction had 12 bases not matched to a gene; V was cut back by 4 bases and J by 5 bases. In germline, CDR1 is SGDLS, CDR2 YYNGEE. The CDR3 DNA reads as TGTGCCAGCAGCCTGTCAACGGGACAGGGGATCGACGAGCAGTACTTC. Encoded protein: CASSLSTGQGIDEQYF.

The chain links TRBV20-1 to TRBJ1-1; D remains unclear. Germline V gene sequence: CDR1 DFQATT, CDR2 SNEGSKA (reference sequence). The ends were cut back, 7 bases at V and 7 bases at J, with 13 bases in the middle. The CDR3 loop spans 11 amino acids. The CDR3 loop is CSVTRRGEAFF. The CDR3 region has the DNA TGCAGTGTTACCCGGCGGGGTGAAGCTTTCTTT.

This chain connects TRBV7-2 to TRBJ2-2, with 7 positions matching TRBD2. Germline loops: CDR1 SGHTA, CDR2 FQGNSA. V lost 3 bases to trimming and J lost 6 bases; unmatched junction nucleotides: 7. CDR3 length: 15 amino acids. CDR3 in amino acids: CASSLSRGEAGELFF. The CDR3 nucleotides are TGTGCCAGCAGCTTGAGTCGGGGGGAAGCCGGGGAGCTGTTTTTT.

J is TRBJ2-4 and V is TRBV30, with D uncertain. This CDR3 is built from 14 residues. Germline assignment: CDR1 GTSNPN and CDR2 SVGIG (reference sequence). V dropped 5 bases and J dropped 0 bases, with 11 bases sitting between them. CDR3 DNA sequence: TGTGCCTGGGCCGTAGGCATAGCCAAAAACATTCAGTACTTC. This codes for CAWAVGIAKNIQYF.

The chain carries TRBV6-6 and TRBJ1-1, with a possible D match to TRBD1 (5 bases). This CDR3 spans 14 amino acids. V lost 5 bases to trimming and J lost 8 bases, with 18 bases between them. CDR1 is MNHNY and CDR2 is SVGAGI in the germline V gene (reference sequence). The chain's CDR3 is CASSLLGRAAEAFF. CDR3 DNA sequence: TGTGCCAGCAGTCTCCTGGGCAGGGCTGCCGAAGCTTTCTTT.